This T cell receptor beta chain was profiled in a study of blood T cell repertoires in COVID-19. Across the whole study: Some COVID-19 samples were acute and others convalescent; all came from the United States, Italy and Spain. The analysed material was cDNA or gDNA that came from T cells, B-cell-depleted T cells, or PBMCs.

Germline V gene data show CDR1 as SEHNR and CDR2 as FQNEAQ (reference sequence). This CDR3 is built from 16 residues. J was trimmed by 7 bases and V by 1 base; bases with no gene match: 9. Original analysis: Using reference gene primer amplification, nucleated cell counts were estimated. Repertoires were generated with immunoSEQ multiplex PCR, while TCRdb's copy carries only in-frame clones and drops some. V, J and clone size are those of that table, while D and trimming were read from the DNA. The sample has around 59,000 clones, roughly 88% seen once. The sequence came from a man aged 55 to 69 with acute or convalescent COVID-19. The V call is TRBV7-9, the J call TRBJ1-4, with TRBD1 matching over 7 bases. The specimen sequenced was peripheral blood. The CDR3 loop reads CASSLGEGGAGEKLFF. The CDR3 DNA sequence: TGTGCCAGCAGCTTAGGGGAAGGGGGCGCGGGTGAAAAACTGTTTTTT. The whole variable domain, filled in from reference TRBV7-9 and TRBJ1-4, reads DTGVSQNPRHKITKRGQNVTFRCDPISEHNRLYWYRQTLGQGPEFLTYFQNEAQLEKSRLLSDRFSAERPKGSFSTLEIQRTEQGDSAMYLCASSLGEGGAGEKLFFGSGTQLSVL.